A selection of T cell receptor beta chains follows, all from one sample in a study of T cells after yellow fever vaccination. MiXCR, run by TCRdb on the 5' RACE reads, gives a single entry per CDR3 protein. The table lists approximately 260,000 distinct CDR3 sequences, 5.2% of them singletons. The specimen was CD4+ T cells sorted from PBMCs, collected on the day of the yellow fever booster vaccination. The receptor set was obtained from a man between 18 and 29 years old who received the YFV17D yellow fever vaccine. CDR3s include the opening cysteine and the closing phenylalanine or tryptophan. A D gene is named only where the DNA matches it firmly. Size tells how often a clone was seen (once, few, many) or the class of an expanded clone, and some rows leave it out.

many	-	TRBV20-1	TRBJ2-3	CSARADYSFADTQYF	TGCAGTGCTAGGGCGGACTATAGTTTTGCAGATACGCAGTATTTT
-	TRBD1	TRBV5-6	TRBJ2-2	CASSYRDRGMAGELFF	TGTGCCAGCAGCTACCGGGACAGGGGAATGGCCGGGGAGCTGTTTTTT
many	-	TRBV7-2	TRBJ1-1	CASSWGGLANTEAFF	TGTGCCAGCAGTTGGGGAGGGCTGGCGAACACTGAAGCTTTCTTT
many	-	TRBV7-2	TRBJ2-7	CASSLAGKTYEQYF	TGTGCCAGCAGCTTAGCCGGGAAGACCTACGAGCAGTACTTC
many	TRBD2	TRBV5-1	TRBJ2-2	CASSLLAVKNTGELFF	TGCGCCAGCAGCTTGCTAGCGGTGAAGAACACCGGGGAGCTGTTTTTT
few	TRBD1	TRBV20-1	TRBJ1-6	CSAKSTTGNNSPLHF	TGCAGTGCTAAAAGTACGACAGGGAACAATTCACCCCTCCACTTT
many	-	TRBV3-1	TRBJ2-7	CASSQLRSYEQYF	TGTGCCAGCAGCCAACTACGTAGCTACGAGCAGTACTTC
many	TRBD1	TRBV5-6	TRBJ2-7	CASSYGGQGPLSYEQYF	TGTGCCAGCAGCTATGGAGGACAGGGGCCACTTTCCTACGAGCAGTACTTC
many	-	TRBV12-3/TRBV12-4	TRBJ1-2	CASTITQGLGYTF	TGTGCCAGCACCATTACACAGGGCCTGGGCTACACCTTC
many	-	TRBV5-1	TRBJ2-3	CASARDGYTDTQYF	TGCGCCAGCGCACGGGACGGATACACAGATACGCAGTATTTT
-	-	TRBV3-1	TRBJ2-5	CASSRPGIEETQYF	TGTGCCAGCAGCCGGCCCGGGATAGAAGAGACCCAGTACTTC
few	-	TRBV6-5	TRBJ2-3	CASSYDWNTDTQYF	TGTGCCAGCAGTTACGACTGGAACACAGATACGCAGTATTTT
-	-	TRBV4-3	TRBJ1-6	CASSQALANSPLHF	TGCGCCAGCAGCCAAGCCCTAGCCAATTCACCCCTCCACTTT
few	-	TRBV5-1	TRBJ2-3	CASSTGTPGRNTQYF	TGCGCCAGCAGCACCGGGACGCCGGGCAGGAATACGCAGTATTTT
-	-	TRBV20-1	TRBJ1-6	CSARAPLAGSPLHF	TGCAGTGCTAGAGCCCCTCTAGCGGGTTCACCCCTCCACTTT
-	-	TRBV19	TRBJ2-3	CASTSSPSGTEKYTQYF	TGTGCCAGTACCTCAAGCCCCTCCGGGACGGAAAAGTATACGCAGTATTTT
few	TRBD2	TRBV7-2	TRBJ2-1	CASSPWTSGYNEQFF	TGTGCCAGCAGCCCGTGGACTAGCGGTTACAATGAGCAGTTCTTC
few	-	TRBV5-6	TRBJ2-5	CASSLGLWETQYF	TGTGCCAGCAGCTTAGGGCTTTGGGAGACCCAGTACTTC
few	TRBD2	TRBV4-2	TRBJ2-3	CASSQASGGATDTQYF	TGTGCCAGCAGCCAAGCTAGCGGGGGGGCGACAGATACGCAGTATTTT
few	-	TRBV27	TRBJ2-3	CASSPTISTVNTQYF	TGTGCCAGCAGTCCTACTATTTCGACAGTTAATACGCAGTATTTT
few	-	TRBV5-1	TRBJ1-1	CASSLASGAGNTEAFF	TGCGCCAGCAGCTTGGCCTCGGGGGCAGGGAACACTGAAGCTTTCTTT
-	-	TRBV7-9	TRBJ1-2	CASSSIPGPLNYGYTF	TGTGCCAGCAGCTCCATTCCGGGGCCTCTTAACTATGGCTACACCTTC
-	TRBD1	TRBV23-1	TRBJ2-7	CASSQSNRDRGSYEQYF	TGCGCCAGCAGTCAATCGAACCGGGACAGGGGGTCCTACGAGCAGTACTTC
few	-	TRBV6-2/TRBV6-3	TRBJ2-1	CASSYRRGTDEQFF	TGTGCCAGCAGTTATCGGAGAGGTACGGATGAGCAGTTCTTC
-	TRBD1	TRBV5-1	TRBJ1-6	CASSDTGGDSPLHF	TGCGCCAGCAGCGATACAGGGGGGGATTCACCCCTCCACTTT
few	-	TRBV29-1	TRBJ1-2	CGYAGSEGYTF	TGCGGATACGCGGGCTCTGAGGGCTACACCTTC
many	-	TRBV4-1	TRBJ1-1	CASSQFPGFTEAFF	TGCGCCAGCAGCCAATTTCCGGGGTTCACTGAAGCTTTCTTT
many	-	TRBV5-1	TRBJ1-3	CASSLGTISGNTIYF	TGCGCCAGCAGCTTGGGGACAATCTCTGGAAACACCATATATTTT
many	-	TRBV12-3/TRBV12-4	TRBJ1-4	CASRFGTPHEKLFF	TGTGCCAGCAGATTCGGGACACCGCATGAAAAACTGTTTTTT
many	-	TRBV12-3/TRBV12-4	TRBJ2-2	CASSWGAGTGELFF	TGCGCCAGCAGCTGGGGCGCCGGCACCGGGGAGCTGTTTTTT
few	TRBD1	TRBV29-1	TRBJ2-1	CSVKQGDFEQFF	TGCAGCGTGAAACAGGGGGATTTTGAGCAGTTCTTC
few	-	TRBV29-1	TRBJ1-5	CSVGMEPQHF	TGCAGCGTTGGTATGGAGCCCCAGCATTTT
many	-	TRBV29-1	TRBJ2-5	CSVGRYRQETQYF	TGCAGCGTTGGGCGATACCGCCAAGAGACCCAGTACTTC
many	TRBD2	TRBV7-2	TRBJ2-3	CASSQVGGAIDTQYF	TGTGCCAGCTCCCAAGTCGGGGGGGCGATAGATACGCAGTATTTT
few	TRBD1	TRBV14	TRBJ1-4	CASSVTGGAGEKLFF	TGTGCCAGCAGCGTCACAGGGGGCGCAGGTGAAAAACTGTTTTTT
-	-	TRBV3-1	TRBJ2-2	CASSVQGDTGELFF	TGTGCCAGCAGCGTCCAGGGTGACACCGGGGAGCTGTTTTTT
-	TRBD1	TRBV2	TRBJ2-7	CATAWDRSQEQYF	TGTGCCACCGCTTGGGACAGGTCCCAGGAGCAGTACTTC
few	TRBD2	TRBV27	TRBJ2-1	CASSPYPRSGLAGNNEQFF	TGTGCCAGCAGTCCTTACCCTCGAAGCGGACTAGCGGGGAACAATGAGCAGTTCTTC
-	-	TRBV24-1	TRBJ2-2	CATSDLTVYVPGPTNTGELFF	TGTGCCACCAGTGATTTGACGGTGTATGTACCGGGACCCACTAACACCGGGGAGCTGTTTTTT
-	-	TRBV6-5	TRBJ1-2	CASSQDSGYGYTF	TGTGCCAGCAGCCAGGACAGCGGCTATGGCTACACCTTC
-	-	TRBV28	TRBJ1-6	CASSGGAGEWRSPLHF	TGTGCCAGCAGCGGAGGCGCGGGGGAGTGGCGTTCACCCCTCCACTTT
few	TRBD2	TRBV5-1	TRBJ2-7	CASSLLAVSSYEQYF	TGCGCCAGCAGCTTGCTAGCGGTGAGCTCCTACGAGCAGTACTTC
few	-	TRBV20-1	TRBJ2-1	CSARVGRLGLPEQFF	TGCAGTGCTAGGGTGGGTCGGCTAGGCCTTCCTGAGCAGTTCTTC
many	-	TRBV12-3/TRBV12-4	TRBJ2-3	CASSFQEGTDTQYF	TGTGCCAGCAGTTTCCAGGAGGGCACAGATACGCAGTATTTT
many	-	TRBV12-3/TRBV12-4	TRBJ2-5	CASSFNGQETQYF	TGTGCCAGCAGTTTTAATGGCCAAGAGACCCAGTACTTC
-	-	TRBV5-5	TRBJ2-3	CASFQGGTDTQYF	TGTGCCAGCTTCCAGGGTGGCACAGATACGCAGTATTTT
many	-	TRBV5-4	TRBJ2-2	CASSPGTGELFF	TGTGCCAGCAGCCCGGGCACCGGGGAGCTGTTTTTT
-	-	TRBV6-6	TRBJ1-2	CASSYDPANYGYTF	TGTGCCAGCAGTTACGATCCAGCTAACTATGGCTACACCTTC
many	-	TRBV2	TRBJ2-3	CASSRDGSTDTQYF	TGTGCCAGCAGCCGGGACGGGAGCACAGATACGCAGTATTTT
-	-	TRBV20-1	TRBJ1-6	CSARAGNNSPLHF	TGCAGTGCTAGGGCTGGGAATAATTCACCCCTCCACTTT
many	TRBD2	TRBV12-3/TRBV12-4	TRBJ2-5	CASSLDEGAGEETQYF	TGTGCCAGCAGTTTAGACGAAGGAGCGGGGGAAGAGACCCAGTACTTC
many	-	TRBV7-9	TRBJ1-3	CASSLMGSGNTIYF	TGTGCCAGCAGCTTAATGGGCTCTGGAAACACCATATATTTT
few	-	TRBV2	TRBJ1-5	CASEGGARQPQHF	TGTGCCAGCGAAGGGGGGGCGCGACAGCCCCAGCATTTT
many	-	TRBV12-3/TRBV12-4	TRBJ2-4	CASSLEGLAKNIQYF	TGTGCCAGCAGTTTAGAGGGCCTAGCCAAAAACATTCAGTACTTC
many	-	TRBV4-1	TRBJ2-5	CASSQPRSGTWQTQYF	TGCGCCAGCAGCCAACCCCGCTCCGGGACTTGGCAGACCCAGTACTTC
few	TRBD1	TRBV19	TRBJ2-7	CASRPRDRDYEQYF	TGTGCCAGTAGACCCCGGGACAGGGACTACGAGCAGTACTTC
many	TRBD1	TRBV5-6	TRBJ2-7	CASSLGDRAYEQYF	TGTGCCAGCAGCTTAGGGGACAGAGCCTACGAGCAGTACTTC